The TCR beta chain under discussion was sequenced for a study of T-cell memory formation after mild COVID-19. Overall study context: Clusters of TCRs were largely donor specific.

Details on this clonotype: Its antigen is not identified.

General observations from the study: Clones that got smaller from day 15 to 85 had even CD4/CD8, while clones growing later tipped toward CD4+. CD4+ contracting clones were mainly CM and EM; CD8+ ones, EMRA.

The authors produced TCR alpha and TCR beta cDNA libraries with sample barcodes and UMIs by 5'RACE using constant-segment primers. Using its own MiXCR run on the 5' RACE reads, TCRdb lists one record per CDR3 protein. The sample has hundreds of thousands of distinct CDR3 sequences; 15% to 20% are singletons. The CDR3 has 11 amino acids. Deletions cut 4 bases from V and 8 bases from J, with 5 bases between. Germline V gene lookup returns CDR1 KGHDR and CDR2 SFDVKD. The TCR originated in an adult woman who had mild COVID-19 (a few samples of this study predate the infection). Cell type and time point are not known. Material: PBMCs or a T cell subset sorted from them (not recorded which). The V gene is TRBV24-1, the J gene TRBJ2-1; D gene ambiguous. The CDR3 is CATSDTDEQFF. Written as DNA, the CDR3 is TGTGCCACCAGTGACACTGATGAGCAGTTCTTC.